The clone carrying this T cell receptor beta chain has ten or more counts. Preparation of the TCRbeta library was carried out with unique molecular identifiers. From the PCR reads, TCRdb called clonotypes with MiXCR, one entry per CDR3 protein. Of 70,000 to 100,000 distinct CDR3 sequences in the sample, 10% to 15% were seen once. The germline CDR1 and CDR2 sequences are DFQATT and SNEGSKA (reference sequence). The V and J ends lost 4 bases and 6 bases respectively, with 17 bases between them. The CDR3 sequence is 14 residues long. The sample is drawn from a study of T-cell reconstitution after alpha-beta-depleted transplantation in children.

Sequenced material: PBMCs from the stem cell graft donor, taken from the stem cell graft. The TCR comes from a human donor who donated a stem cell graft to a child with inherited bone marrow failure. This chain joins TRBV20-1 and TRBJ2-3; D may be TRBD2 (5 bases). CDR3: CSAKGAAQADTQYF. CDR3 DNA sequence: TGCAGTGCTAAGGGAGCGGCTCAAGCGGATACGCAGTATTTT.